The following is a TCR beta chain sequence with its context. Its specificity is not known. This specimen belongs to a study of cytomegalovirus exposure and HLA in healthy donors. Study-level findings and limits: Reportedly, cytomegalovirus status was diagnosed with high sensitivity and specificity. In a later analysis, donors in an Asian-associated ancestry cluster reportedly had fewer N-insertions in productive TCRs than the cohort mean. Associated with HLA alleles at 0.05 false discovery rate in a later analysis were fewer than 20,000 TCR beta sequences. In all likelihood, a cluster of highly shared sequence variants was a sequencing artifact.

Primers: 60 Vbeta forward and 13 Jbeta reverse. The protocol was immunoSEQ multiplex PCR, while the TCRdb copy is restricted to in-frame clones and leaves out a portion. The sample carries 210,000 or so clones, about 85% recorded once. Germline V CDR1 and CDR2: SGHRS, YFSETQ. Trimming pared 4 bases from V and 8 bases from J, leaving 16 bases between. The CDR3 covers 15 residues. The V and J genes are TRBV5-1 and TRBJ1-6; a weak D match, TRBD1 (5 bases). The TCR originated in a girl aged 2 to 10 in good health and CMV-seronegative. The sample taken for sequencing was PBMCs. In DNA form, the CDR3 reads TGCGCCAGCAGCCCGGCGGGGGTTGTGGATTCACCCCTCCACTTT. Protein: CASSPAGVVDSPLHF. The full variable domain, in which reference TRBV5-1 and TRBJ1-6 provide the parts outside the CDR3, is KAGVTQTPRYLIKTRGQQVTLSCSPISGHRSVSWYQQTPGQGLQFLFEYFSETQRNKGNFPGRFSGRQFSNSRSEMNVSTLELGDSALYLCASSPAGVVDSPLHFGNGTRLTVT.